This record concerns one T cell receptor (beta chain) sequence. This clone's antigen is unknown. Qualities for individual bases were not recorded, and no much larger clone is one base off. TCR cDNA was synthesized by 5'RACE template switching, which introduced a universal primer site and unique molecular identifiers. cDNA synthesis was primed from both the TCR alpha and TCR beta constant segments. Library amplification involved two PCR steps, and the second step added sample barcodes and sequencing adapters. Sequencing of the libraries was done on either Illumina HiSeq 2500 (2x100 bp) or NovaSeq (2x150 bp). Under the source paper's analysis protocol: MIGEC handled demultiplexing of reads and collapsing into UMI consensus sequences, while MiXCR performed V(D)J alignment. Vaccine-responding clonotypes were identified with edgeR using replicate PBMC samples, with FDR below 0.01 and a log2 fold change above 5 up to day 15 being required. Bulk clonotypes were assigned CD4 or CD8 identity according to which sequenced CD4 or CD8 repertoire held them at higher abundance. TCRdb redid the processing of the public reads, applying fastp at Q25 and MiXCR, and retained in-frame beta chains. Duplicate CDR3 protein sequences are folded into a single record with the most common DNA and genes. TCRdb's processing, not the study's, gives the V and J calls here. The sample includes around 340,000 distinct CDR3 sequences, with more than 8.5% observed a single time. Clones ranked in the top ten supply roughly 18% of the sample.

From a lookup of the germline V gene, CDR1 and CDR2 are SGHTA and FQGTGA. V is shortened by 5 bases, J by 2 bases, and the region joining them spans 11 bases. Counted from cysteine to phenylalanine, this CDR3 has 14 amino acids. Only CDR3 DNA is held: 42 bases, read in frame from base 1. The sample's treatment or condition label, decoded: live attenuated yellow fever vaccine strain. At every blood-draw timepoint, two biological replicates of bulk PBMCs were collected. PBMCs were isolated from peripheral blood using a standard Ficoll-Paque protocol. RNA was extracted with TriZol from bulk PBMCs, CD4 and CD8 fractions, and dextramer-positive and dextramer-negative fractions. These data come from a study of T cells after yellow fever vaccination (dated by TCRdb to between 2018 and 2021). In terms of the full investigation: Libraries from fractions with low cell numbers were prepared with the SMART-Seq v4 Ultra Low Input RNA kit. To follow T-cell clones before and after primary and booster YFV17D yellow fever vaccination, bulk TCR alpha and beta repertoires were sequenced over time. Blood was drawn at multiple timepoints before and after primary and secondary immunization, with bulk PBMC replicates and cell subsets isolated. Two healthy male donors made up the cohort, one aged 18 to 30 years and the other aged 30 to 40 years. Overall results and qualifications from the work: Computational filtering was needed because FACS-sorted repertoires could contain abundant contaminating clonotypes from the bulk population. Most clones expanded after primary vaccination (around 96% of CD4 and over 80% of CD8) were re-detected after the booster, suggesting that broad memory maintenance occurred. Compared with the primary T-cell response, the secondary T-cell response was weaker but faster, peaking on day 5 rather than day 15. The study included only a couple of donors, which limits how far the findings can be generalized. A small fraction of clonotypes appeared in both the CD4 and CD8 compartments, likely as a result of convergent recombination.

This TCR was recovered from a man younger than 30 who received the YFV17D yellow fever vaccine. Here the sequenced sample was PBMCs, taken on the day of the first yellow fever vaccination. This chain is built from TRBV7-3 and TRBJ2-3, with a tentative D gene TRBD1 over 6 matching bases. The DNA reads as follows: TGTGCCAGCAGCCCGGACAGCTACACAGATACGCAGTATTTT. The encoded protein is CASSPDSYTDTQYF.